A single sample gave rise to the 19 T cell receptor beta chains below, sequenced in a study of T-cell reconstitution after alpha-beta-depleted transplantation in children. Library preparation (for TCRbeta) was performed with unique molecular identifiers. One entry per CDR3 protein results from TCRdb running MiXCR on the PCR reads. The table records a few hundred thousand distinct CDR3 sequences, 20% to 30% of them present only once. The sample was PBMCs, mostly from graft donor cells, taken 360 days after TCRalphabeta/CD19-depleted stem cell transplant. The receptors originated from a female patient aged 2 to 10 who had a stem cell transplant for congenital amegakaryocytic thrombocytopenia, so the T cells may come from the graft donor.

The CDR3 loop reads CASRGVGSYNEQFF. CDR3 coding DNA: TGTGCCAGCAGGGGGGTGGGTTCCTACAATGAGCAGTTCTTC. The chain is built from TRBV7-1 and TRBJ2-1, with D perhaps TRBD1 or TRBD2 (5 bases each). TRBV7-1 falls under the ORF class, with uncertain function. The ends were cut back, 6 bases at V and 1 base at J, with 10 bases in the middle. This CDR3 is built from 14 residues.

The genes are TRBV4-1 and TRBJ2-1, with TRBD2 matching over 9 bases. Germline lookup yields CDR1 MGHRA and CDR2 YSYEKL. This CDR3 contains 15 residues. With V trimmed by 2 bases and J by 6 bases, 5 bases remained unmatched. The CDR3 spells CASSQKASGANEQFF. The CDR3 DNA reads TGCGCCAGCAGCCAAAAGGCTAGCGGGGCCAATGAGCAGTTCTTC.

This clonotype was observed at least ten times. The J gene is TRBJ1-1, the V gene TRBV11-2, with D possibly matching TRBD1 (5 bases). CDR3 size: 14 residues. CDR1 SGHAT and CDR2 FQNNGV come from the germline V gene. The germline V and J ends were trimmed by 5 bases and 0 bases, with 10 bases remaining between them. Written as DNA, the CDR3 is TGTGCCAGCAGCCCCACGACAGTGAACACTGAAGCTTTCTTT. This sequence encodes CASSPTTVNTEAFF.

This clonotype was seen at least ten times. The genes are TRBV12-3 or TRBV12-4 and TRBJ2-7; TRBD2 matches 9 bases. The V segment lost 4 bases and the J segment 4 bases; nucleotides outside the gene matches: 8. The CDR3 runs to 15 residues. The CDR3 nucleotides are TGTGCCAGCAGTTCGTTAGCGGGAGCACATTACGAGCAGTACTTC. Translating gives CASSSLAGAHYEQYF.

The V gene is TRBV6-7, the J gene TRBJ1-4; weak D call: TRBD1 (6 bases). TRBV6-7 is reported as an ORF; its role is uncertain. V was clipped by 5 bases and J by 2 bases, with 24 bases between them. The CDR3 is made up of 19 amino acids. CDR3 sequence: CASSLDRMVRGSTNEKLFF. DNA of the CDR3: TGTGCCAGCAGTCTAGACCGAATGGTCAGGGGATCTACTAATGAAAAACTGTTTTTT.

This clonotype showed up just once. The rearrangement uses TRBV4-1 and TRBJ2-1; tentatively, D is TRBD2 (5 bases). CDR3 length equals 16 residues. The germline V gene has CDR1 MGHRA and CDR2 YSYEKL. V shed 1 base and J shed 0 bases, with 10 bases lying between them. The CDR3 DNA is TGCGCCAGCAGCCAAGCGCGGGTTAGCTCCTACAATGAGCAGTTCTTC. Its protein product is CASSQARVSSYNEQFF.

J is TRBJ2-4 and V is TRBV4-1, with D hard to call. V was trimmed by 1 base and J by 7 bases, leaving 5 bases between them. CDR1 and CDR2 (germline): MGHRA, YSYEKL. There are 12 residues in the CDR3. The CDR3 coding sequence is TGCGCCAGCAGCCAAGTATCCAACATTCAGTACTTC. Translation gives CASSQVSNIQYF.

This clonotype has only a few counts. The gene calls are TRBV7-8 and TRBJ2-5, with D perhaps TRBD1 (6 bases). Trimming removed 5 bases at V and 7 bases at J, with 20 bases between. This CDR3 has 15 residues. Germline V gene data show CDR1 as SGHVS and CDR2 as FQNEAQ. This CDR3 is CASSPELGQIRTQYF. The CDR3 nucleotides read TGTGCCAGCAGCCCAGAGCTTGGACAGATACGGACCCAGTACTTC. Full variable domain (rest looked up from reference TRBV7-8 and TRBJ2-5): GAGVSQSPRYKVAKRGQDVALRCDPISGHVSLFWYQQALGQGPEFLTYFQNEAQLDKSGLPSDRFFAERPEGSVSTLKIQRTQQEDSAVYLCASSPELGQIRTQYFGPGTRLLVL.

This chain joins TRBV7-9 and TRBJ1-4; D perhaps matches TRBD1 (5 bases). The CDR3 runs to 15 residues. V was cut by 5 bases and J by 7 bases, with 17 bases left in between. Looked up from germline, CDR1 is SEHNR and CDR2 is FQNEAQ (reference sequence). CDR3: CASSGEGTPTEKLFF. CDR3 coding DNA: TGTGCCAGCAGCGGAGAAGGGACGCCTACTGAAAAACTGTTTTTT.

This clonotype was detected only a few times. The V and J genes are TRBV4-3 and TRBJ1-2; D possibly corresponds to TRBD1 (5 bases). Germline loops: CDR1 LGHNA, CDR2 YSLEER. The V gene lost 0 bases and the J gene lost 8 bases, with 16 bases spanning the gap. This CDR3 region has 15 residues. The CDR3 spells CASSQDYRSPLGYTF. The CDR3 DNA is TGCGCCAGCAGCCAAGATTACAGGAGCCCCTTGGGCTACACCTTC.

This chain links TRBV29-1 with TRBJ2-2; 7 bases fit TRBD2. Germline CDR1 is SQVTM and CDR2 is ANQGSEA. Germline trimming cut 6 bases from V and 6 bases from J; bases unmatched to any gene: 7. There are 13 residues in the CDR3. The CDR3 sequence is CSVRGTTAGELFF. CDR3 nucleotide sequence: TGCAGCGTCCGCGGGACTACGGCCGGGGAGCTGTTTTTT.

The chain uses TRBV5-1 and TRBJ2-7, with D possibly TRBD2 on 7 matching bases. The V end was cut by 1 base, the J end by 5 bases, with 13 bases between. The CDR3 is 14 amino acids. Germline assignment: CDR1 SGHRS and CDR2 YFSETQ. CDR3 residues: CASSLPGGHDEQYF. CDR3 DNA: TGCGCCAGCAGCTTGCCGGGGGGCCACGACGAGCAGTACTTC.

This chain joins TRBV20-1 and TRBJ2-7; 11 bases fit TRBD1. Germline V CDR1 and CDR2: DFQATT, SNEGSKA (reference sequence). The CDR3 totals 14 residues. V lost 7 bases to trimming and J lost 4 bases; unmatched junction nucleotides: 9. The CDR3 DNA is TGCAGTGTTAACCGGGACAGGGGGACTTACGAGCAGTACTTC. Amino acids: CSVNRDRGTYEQYF.

The chain recombines TRBV29-1 with TRBJ1-1, with a tentative D call TRBD1 (5 bases). V was pared by 3 bases and J by 3 bases, with 17 bases between. Germline CDR1 reads SQVTM; CDR2 reads ANQGSEA. This CDR3 region has 15 residues. CDR3 DNA: TGCAGCGTTGAGGGGGTTGGGGGGGATTACACTGAAGCTTTCTTT. Translated, it gives CSVEGVGGDYTEAFF.

This clonotype showed up just a few times. The chain carries TRBV5-1 and TRBJ2-1, with a possible D match to TRBD2 (5 bases). The germline CDR1 and CDR2 sequences are SGHRS and YFSETQ. The CDR3 has 16 residues. Trimming removed 3 bases from V and 7 bases from J, with 20 bases in between. In DNA form, the CDR3 reads TGCGCCAGCAGCTGGGCGCGCGGGCCGAAGGGAAATGAGCAGTTCTTC. It codes for CASSWARGPKGNEQFF. Drawing the rest from reference TRBV5-1 and TRBJ2-1, the complete variable domain is KAGVTQTPRYLIKTRGQQVTLSCSPISGHRSVSWYQQTPGQGLQFLFEYFSETQRNKGNFPGRFSGRQFSNSRSEMNVSTLELGDSALYLCASSWARGPKGNEQFFGPGTRLTVL.

V usage is TRBV4-2 and J usage is TRBJ2-3, with D unresolved. The CDR3 consists of 15 residues. Germline V gene lookup returns CDR1 LGHNA and CDR2 YNFKEQ. The V gene lost 1 base and the J gene lost 3 bases, with 11 bases spanning the gap. Here the CDR3 reads CASSQVEKWTDTQYF. In DNA, the CDR3 is TGTGCCAGCAGCCAAGTAGAGAAGTGGACAGATACGCAGTATTTT.

In regard to this clonotype: An end of the junction differs from the germline gene, which may be a read error. The V and J genes are TRBV10-2 and TRBJ2-7; 10 positions agree with TRBD1. Germline V gives CDR1 WSHSY, CDR2 SAAADI. This CDR3 spans 12 amino acids. DNA of the CDR3: TGCGCCAGCGGTGACAGGGGGCTCGAGCAGTACTTC. It yields the protein CASGDRGLEQYF.

This clonotype was seen only a few times. V is TRBV28 and J is TRBJ2-3; TRBD2 aligns across 8 bases. The germline gives CDR1 MDHEN, CDR2 SYDVKM. CDR3 length: 15 amino acids. Trimming cost V 6 bases and J 4 bases; bases outside gene matches: 9. The CDR3 reads CASSLPGLGADTQYF. The CDR3 DNA is TGTGCCAGCAGCCTCCCGGGACTAGGCGCAGATACGCAGTATTTT.

The chain recombines TRBV12-3 or TRBV12-4 with TRBJ2-1, with TRBD2 matching 11 bases. After removal of 6 bases from V and 0 bases from J, the junction contained 7 bases not matched to a gene. The CDR3 is made up of 17 amino acids. The CDR3: CASRPTSGGSSYNEQFF. The CDR3 DNA follows: TGTGCCAGCAGACCAACTAGCGGGGGTAGCTCCTACAATGAGCAGTTCTTC.